The sequence of this T cell receptor (beta chain) was determined in a study of technical replicates of blood from several donors (dated by TCRdb to about 2017). Library generation was performed with the immunoSEQ multiplex PCR assay. TCRdb took over this immuneACCESS table, retaining in-frame rearrangements with V and J assigned. Such tables are incomplete; in checked studies, under half of the missing clones stem from an unresolved V gene, and the remainder is unexplained. The sample table contains 95,000 or so clones; only one count was recorded for 90% to 95% of them. The top ten constitute around 0.35% of the sample. A note on this clone: Its antigen target is currently unknown. No much larger clonotype is one base removed from it; base qualities were not supplied.

This receptor was obtained from a human donor in good health. Specimen: T cells isolated from PBMCs.

The CDR3 protein sequence reads: CASSVGGGQGNQPQHF. The DNA sequence is as follows: TGTGCCAGCAGCGTGGGGGGGGGCCAGGGCAATCAGCCCCAGCATTTT. The chain is made from TRBV9 and TRBJ1-5, with TRBD1 perhaps the D gene, on 6 matching bases. Trimming removed 2 bases from V and 2 bases from J, leaving 14 bases between the germline ends. Reading from cysteine to phenylalanine, the CDR3 counts 16 amino acids. Only the CDR3 region is kept as DNA, spanning 48 bases read in frame from base 1. The germline V gene provides CDR1 SGDLS and CDR2 YYNGEE.